The subject of this entry is one TCR beta chain. After removal of 7 bases from V and 8 bases from J, the junction contained 18 bases not matched to a gene. This CDR3 has 16 residues. Germline V lookup: CDR1 MDHEN, CDR2 SYDVKM. This entry belongs to a study of blood T cell repertoires in COVID-19. In the study overall: Samples representing acute and convalescent COVID-19 were sourced from the United States, Italy and Spain. Sample material is recorded as cDNA or gDNA derived from T cells, B-cell-depleted T cells, or PBMCs.

As originally analysed: It was from reference gene primer amplification that nucleated cell counts were estimated. Only in-frame clones appear in the TCRdb table, and some are missing; sequencing was by immunoSEQ multiplex PCR. For V, J and clone size, that table is used; D and trimming come from the DNA. Counted here are more than 300,000 clones, 86% occurring once; the ten biggest clones make up 1.5% to 2%. V usage is TRBV28 and J usage is TRBJ1-2, with TRBD1 matching over 8 bases. Specimen: peripheral blood. The receptor comes from a woman aged 45 to 65 with acute or convalescent COVID-19. Here the CDR3 DNA reads TGTGCCAGCACCCTAGGTGGGACAGGCAACTTCGGGGGCTACACCTTC. Its protein is CASTLGGTGNFGGYTF.